One and the same sample provided the 16 T cell receptor beta chains below, sequenced in a study of T cell responses to AZD1222 COVID-19 vaccine. Some clones are missing from TCRdb's copy, which holds only in-frame ones; the method was immunoSEQ multiplex PCR. The profile shows 150,000 to 200,000 clones, around 90% of them singletons. Source: peripheral blood, taken 28 days after the second AZD1222 dose. The receptor set was obtained from an adult who received the AZD1222 COVID-19 vaccine.

The gene calls are TRBV28 and TRBJ1-1; D not resolved. This CDR3 comprises 13 residues. V was pared by 8 bases and J by 4 bases, with 14 bases between. Germline CDR1 and CDR2: MDHEN and SYDVKM. The CDR3 bases are TGTGCCAGCGGGCGCCCTCGAGGCACTGAAGCTTTCTTT. It encodes CASGRPRGTEAFF.

The rearrangement joins TRBV28 to TRBJ2-7, with D possibly being TRBD1 (6 bases). Germline loops: CDR1 MDHEN, CDR2 SYDVKM. V lost 8 bases and J 3 bases, leaving 14 bases between the germline ends. This CDR3 comprises 13 residues. The CDR3 DNA follows: TGTGCCAGCTACAGCCAAGGGGGCTACGAGCAGTACTTC. This encodes CASYSQGGYEQYF.

The chain employs TRBV4-2 and TRBJ2-2; perhaps TRBD2 as D (5 bases). The germline CDR1 and CDR2 sequences are LGHNA and YNFKEQ. The CDR3 consists of 17 residues. The V gene lost 0 bases and the J gene lost 5 bases, with 16 bases spanning the gap. Written as DNA, the CDR3 is TGTGCCAGCAGCCAAGATGGGCGAGGGAGTGGAACCGGGGAGCTGTTTTTT. Residues: CASSQDGRGSGTGELFF.

As to this clone: Germline and junction disagree at one end, which may indicate a read error. This sequence joins TRBV28 and TRBJ1-2; D perhaps matches TRBD1 (5 bases). The CDR3 spans 12 residues. Germline V gene data show CDR1 as MDHEN and CDR2 as SYDVKM. CDR3 DNA: TGTGCCACCAGTGGGGCCCAGTATGGCTACACCTTC. As protein: CATSGAQYGYTF.

This chain uses TRBV18 with TRBJ2-5; D uncertain. The CDR3 spans 15 residues. Germline V CDR1 and CDR2: KGHSH, LQKENI. V lost 6 bases, J lost 3 bases, and 17 bases lay in between. CDR3 coding DNA: TGTGCCAGCTCCCTGGACCCAGGCCGAGAAGAGACCCAGTACTTC. Translating it yields CASSLDPGREETQYF.

This chain links TRBV11-3 with TRBJ2-1; perhaps TRBD2 as D (5 bases). The CDR3 length is 13 residues. The V and J ends lost 5 bases and 9 bases respectively, with 14 bases between them. CDR1 is SGHNT and CDR2 is YENEEA in the germline V gene. The CDR3 DNA reads TGTGCCAGCAGCCCCCGTGCTCGGGGTGAGCAGTTCTTC. It codes for CASSPRARGEQFF.

The chain carries TRBV7-3 and TRBJ2-6, with unresolved D. The V gene lost 5 bases and the J gene lost 0 bases, with 8 bases spanning the gap. The germline CDR1 and CDR2 sequences are SGHTA and FQGTGA. The CDR3 contains 15 residues. For the CDR3, the DNA is TGTGCCAGCAGCCCTGTTGGCTCTGGGGCCAACGTCCTGACTTTC. Translation: CASSPVGSGANVLTF.

J is TRBJ1-5 and V is TRBV7-9; 10 nucleotides agree with TRBD1. Germline lookup yields CDR1 SEHNR and CDR2 FQNEAQ (reference sequence). This CDR3 is 13 amino acids long. With V trimmed by 6 bases and J by 7 bases, 3 bases remained unmatched. CDR3 sequence reads: CASSPTGGQPQHF. CDR3 nucleotide sequence: TGTGCCAGCAGTCCGACAGGGGGCCAGCCCCAGCATTTT.

This clone appeared once. This chain uses TRBV6-5 with TRBJ2-7; D is uncertain. V was pared by 7 bases and J by 8 bases, with 21 bases between. Germline V gene data show CDR1 as MNHEY and CDR2 as SVGAGI. This CDR3 contains 14 residues. The DNA for the CDR3 is TGTGCCAGCACTTCTGGGATCGGAGACCCCAAGCAGTACTTC. Translating it yields CASTSGIGDPKQYF.

The chain employs TRBV28 and TRBJ2-3; D is uncertain. This CDR3 comprises 14 residues. CDR1 and CDR2 (germline): MDHEN, SYDVKM. V lost 2 bases and J lost 3, with 9 bases in between. The CDR3 DNA follows: TGTGCCAGCAGTTTAGGGCTACCAACAGATACGCAGTATTTT. This sequence encodes CASSLGLPTDTQYF.

The chain combines TRBV28 with TRBJ1-2; the D gene is possibly TRBD1 (6 bases). Trimming shortened V by 7 bases and J by 8 bases, and 17 bases separated the two germline ends. This CDR3 has 13 residues. From germline, CDR1 is MDHEN and CDR2 SYDVKM. The CDR3 protein is CASTSGVARGYTF. The CDR3 coding sequence is TGTGCCAGCACCTCAGGGGTTGCGCGGGGCTACACCTTC.

The chain combines TRBV27 with TRBJ2-4; possible D gene TRBD1, 6 bases. This CDR3 has 20 residues. Germline CDR1 reads MNHEY; CDR2 reads SMNVEV (reference sequence). The V end was cut by 6 bases, the J end by 0 bases, with 27 bases between. CDR3 in amino acids: CASSPSPPSRQEIAKNIQYF. The CDR3 nucleotides are TGTGCCAGCAGCCCATCTCCCCCCTCGAGACAGGAAATAGCCAAAAACATTCAGTACTTC.

The chain carries TRBV28 and TRBJ2-2; 11 positions match TRBD2. The CDR3 consists of 18 residues. J was trimmed by 3 bases and V by 5 bases; bases with no gene match: 11. The germline V gene encodes CDR1 MDHEN and CDR2 SYDVKM. The CDR3 loop reads CASSLYPLAGVHTGELFF. The CDR3 nucleotides read TGTGCCAGCAGTCTTTACCCACTAGCGGGAGTTCACACCGGGGAGCTGTTTTTT. Using reference TRBV28 and TRBJ2-2 for the parts outside the CDR3, the full variable domain is DVKVTQSSRYLVKRTGEKVFLECVQDMDHENMFWYRQDPGLGLRLIYFSYDVKMKEKGDIPEGYSVSREKKERFSLILESASTNQTSMYLCASSLYPLAGVHTGELFFGEGSRLTVL.

V and J are TRBV12-3 or TRBV12-4 and TRBJ1-2; D gene unclear. Trimming cost V 5 bases and J 2 bases, with 6 bases left between them. The CDR3 consists of 12 residues. In nucleotides, the CDR3 is TGTGCCAGCAGTCAAACAAACTATGGCTACACCTTC. Translating gives CASSQTNYGYTF.

The J gene is TRBJ1-1, the V gene TRBV7-9; the match to TRBD1 covers 7 bases. Per germline, CDR1 SEHNR and CDR2 FQNEAQ (reference sequence). The CDR3 runs to 13 residues. With V trimmed by 3 bases and J by 5 bases, 3 bases remained unmatched. CDR3 loop: CASSFPTGTEAFF. CDR3 nucleotides: TGTGCCAGCAGCTTCCCGACAGGGACTGAAGCTTTCTTT.

The chain employs TRBV21-1 and TRBJ1-2; TRBD1 is taken as the D call from the table, unchecked against the DNA. TRBV21-1 corresponds to a pseudogene. The CDR3 length is 16 residues. CDR3 protein: CASSRRDRGQVCGYTF. The CDR3 DNA follows: TGTGCCAGCAGCCGCCGGGACAGGGGGCAAGTTTGTGGCTACACCTTC.